Shown below are 13 T cell receptor beta chains from a single sample sequenced in a study of blood T cells in healthy people across ages. The second PCR ran about 6 to 12 cycles with a sample-barcoded 5' primer and J-beta primers. TCRdb re-called the 5' RACE reads through MiXCR, storing one row per CDR3 protein. Here the sample spans approximately 1,000,000 distinct CDR3 sequences, around two fifths being singletons. Sequencing used blood. Receptors were obtained from a man younger than 30 in good health.

V usage is TRBV4-3 and J usage is TRBJ2-2; TRBD2 agrees at 10 bases. Germline V gene sequence: CDR1 LGHNA, CDR2 YSLEER. V lost 0 bases to trimming and J lost 6 bases; unmatched junction nucleotides: 13. This CDR3 is built from 19 residues. The CDR3, as DNA: TGCGCCAGCAGCCAAGATTCTTGGAAAAGCGGGGGGGCCCCCGGGGAGCTGTTTTTT. Residues: CASSQDSWKSGGAPGELFF.

Details on this clonotype: A read error may account for a junction end that differs from germline. The chain combines TRBV12-3 or TRBV12-4 with TRBJ1-1; D remains ambiguous. The CDR3 runs 14 residues. For the CDR3, the DNA is TGTACCAGCAGTTCATCCGGGGTTTTCACTGAAGCTTTCTTT. Translated, it gives CTSSSSGVFTEAFF.

CDR3 bases: TGTGCCAGCAGTTTGACTAGAGAGGGTACGCAGTATTTT. This codes for CASSLTREGTQYF. The chain couples TRBV5-4 to TRBJ2-3; the D gene is possibly TRBD2 (6 bases). CDR3 length: 13 amino acids. Germline loops: CDR1 SGHNT, CDR2 YYREEE (reference sequence). Trimming shortened V by 5 bases and J by 8 bases, and 15 bases separated the two germline ends.

The chain has TRBV3-1 and TRBJ1-2; D gene ambiguous. This CDR3 has 12 amino acids. CDR1 is LGHDT and CDR2 is YNNKEL in the germline V gene (reference sequence). V gave up 3 bases and J gave up 7 bases, with 9 bases separating them. CDR3 in DNA: TGTGCCAGCAGCCAGACTTTCAGTGGCTACACCTTC. As protein: CASSQTFSGYTF.

This sequence joins TRBV3-1 and TRBJ1-2; D is unclear. This CDR3 is 14 amino acids long. Germline assignment: CDR1 LGHDT and CDR2 YNNKEL (reference sequence). The V and J ends lost 4 bases and 6 bases respectively, with 15 bases between them. The CDR3 region has the DNA TGTGCCAGCAGCCTTTTTAGAGGATCTGATGGCTACACCTTC. As protein: CASSLFRGSDGYTF.

There are a few counts of this clonotype. The chain has TRBV20-1 and TRBJ1-1, with D possibly TRBD1 on 5 matching bases. This CDR3 comprises 14 residues. V lost 2 bases and J lost 8, with 18 bases in between. Per the germline V gene, CDR1 is DFQATT and CDR2 is SNEGSKA (reference sequence). The CDR3 nucleotides read TGCAGTGCTAGAACTGATAGTGCAGGGATCGAAGCTTTCTTT. It codes for CSARTDSAGIEAFF.

This chain joins TRBV7-9 and TRBJ1-1, with D unresolved. Per the germline V gene, CDR1 is SEHNR and CDR2 is FQNEAQ (reference sequence). The V end lost 0 bases, the J end lost 6 bases, and 11 bases lay between the germline ends. The CDR3 runs to 14 residues. CDR3 coding DNA: TGTGCCAGCAGCTTAGCGGTTGGAGGATCTGAAGCTTTCTTT. It translates to CASSLAVGGSEAFF.

V is TRBV7-2 and J is TRBJ2-1, with a possible D match to TRBD2 (6 bases). Per germline, CDR1 SGHTA and CDR2 FQGNSA. Trimming left V 2 bases short and J 4 bases short, with 12 bases between. The CDR3 has 15 residues. CDR3 nucleotide sequence: TGTGCCAGCAGCTTAAACGGGGAGGCTTACAATGAGCAGTTCTTC. Translated, it gives CASSLNGEAYNEQFF. Together with reference TRBV7-2 and TRBJ2-1, the CDR3 gives the full variable domain: GAGVSQSPSNKVTEKGKDVELRCDPISGHTALYWYRQSLGQGLEFLIYFQGNSAPDKSGLPSDRFSAERTGGSVSTLTIQRTQQEDSAVYLCASSLNGEAYNEQFFGPGTRLTVL.

A few counts support this clonotype. The chain joins TRBV7-2 to TRBJ1-4, with 7 bases matching TRBD1. The ends lost 4 bases at V and 8 bases at J; junction bases unmatched: 10. The CDR3 has 15 amino acids. Looked up from germline, CDR1 is SGHTA and CDR2 is FQGNSA. CDR3 region: CASSSTGVGQEKLFF. CDR3 sequence (DNA): TGTGCCAGCAGCTCTACAGGGGTTGGGCAAGAAAAACTGTTTTTT.

CDR3: CASSLLDPNTEAFF. CDR3 DNA: TGTGCCAGCAGTCTCTTGGACCCTAACACTGAAGCTTTCTTT. V is TRBV6-5 and J is TRBJ1-1; D is unclear. Trimming removed 5 bases from V and 2 bases from J, with 12 bases in between. Per the germline V gene, CDR1 is MNHEY and CDR2 is SVGAGI. There are 14 residues in the CDR3.

The CDR3 region is CASTSRGRMETQYF. The CDR3 nucleotides read TGTGCCAGCACCTCCCGGGGGAGAATGGAGACCCAGTACTTC. This chain connects TRBV27 to TRBJ2-7; a weak D match, TRBD2 (6 bases). The tail of the sequence fits TRBJ2-5 better, so the J call may be wrong. The germline V gene encodes CDR1 MNHEY and CDR2 SMNVEV (reference sequence). CDR3 size: 14 residues.

V is TRBV4-3 and J is TRBJ2-3, with a tentative D call TRBD2 (7 bases). Germline V gene sequence: CDR1 LGHNA, CDR2 YSLEER. The CDR3 consists of 16 residues. V gave up 1 base and J gave up 6 bases, with 17 bases separating them. The CDR3 region is CASSQVTGGGLDTQYF. The CDR3 DNA sequence: TGCGCCAGCAGCCAAGTCACGGGGGGCGGTCTGGATACGCAGTATTTT.

The chain employs TRBV20-1 and TRBJ2-5, with a tentative D call TRBD1 (6 bases). The CDR3 contains 16 residues. The ends were cut back, 5 bases at V and 3 bases at J, with 22 bases in the middle. The germline CDR1 and CDR2 sequences are DFQATT and SNEGSKA (reference sequence). The CDR3 DNA follows: TGCAGTGCTGGGAGCATGGCAGAGGGGGATAAAGAGACCCAGTACTTC. Translated: CSAGSMAEGDKETQYF.